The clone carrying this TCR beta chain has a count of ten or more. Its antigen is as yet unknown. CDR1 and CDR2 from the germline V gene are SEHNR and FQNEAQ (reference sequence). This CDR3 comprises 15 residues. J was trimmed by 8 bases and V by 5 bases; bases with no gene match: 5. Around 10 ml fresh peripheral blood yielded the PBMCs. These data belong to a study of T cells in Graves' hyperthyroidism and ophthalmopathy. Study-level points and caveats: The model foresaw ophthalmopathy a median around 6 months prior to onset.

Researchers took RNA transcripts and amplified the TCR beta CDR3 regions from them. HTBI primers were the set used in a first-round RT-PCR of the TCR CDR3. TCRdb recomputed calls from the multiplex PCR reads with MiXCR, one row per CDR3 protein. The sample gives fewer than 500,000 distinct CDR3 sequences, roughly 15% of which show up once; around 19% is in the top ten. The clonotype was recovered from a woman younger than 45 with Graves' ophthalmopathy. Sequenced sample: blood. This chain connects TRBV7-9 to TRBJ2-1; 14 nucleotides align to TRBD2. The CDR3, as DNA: TGTGCCAGCAGCCCGACTAGCGGGGGGGTCCATGAGCAGTTCTTC. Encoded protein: CASSPTSGGVHEQFF.